The present TCR beta chain was sequenced within a study of blood T cell repertoires in COVID-19 (dated by TCRdb to about 2020). Broadly, across the study: The collaborator samples originated in the United States, Italy and Spain and spanned the acute and convalescent phases of COVID-19. Samples came from the ongoing ImmuneRACE study (first 160 participants) plus 1,254 subjects from 6 global collaborators. Subjects who had been exposed to COVID-19, were actively infected with it, or had recovered from it provided the deeply sampled blood TCRbeta repertoires that made up the dataset. The prospective study material was composed of cDNA or gDNA derived from T cells, B-cell-depleted T cells, or PBMCs. The repertoires were released in a freely available public database meant as a resource for research on the immune response to SARS-CoV-2. Sample metadata almost always included a de-identified subject ID, COVID-19 status, age in years and sex. Where available, HLA class I and class II types were obtained from metadata supplied by the sample provider rather than from assay-based typing.

The paper as a whole reports these results and caveats: How much clinical and demographic metadata was included differed by source and by participant, and the metadata was provided uncurated.

Clipping removes 1 base from V and 5 bases from J, with 6 as the unmatched junction base count. The CDR3 has 15 amino acids, counting the end cysteine and phenylalanine. The kept DNA is CDR3 alone, 45 bases in frame from the first base. Based on the germline V gene, the CDR1 and CDR2 sequences are LGHNA and YNFKEQ. The immunoSEQ Assay, a bias-controlled multiplex PCR, was used to amplify TCRbeta CDR3 regions from genomic DNA. In the original analysis: The number of nucleated cells in each sample was estimated from the amplification of reference gene primers within the assay. To quantify the absolute abundance of each unique TCRbeta CDR3 rearrangement, sequence reads were collapsed and filtered. Productive Simpson clonality was computed per sample as the square root of Simpson's diversity index over productive rearrangements. Here the immuneACCESS table is served through TCRdb, limited to in-frame sequences with V and J called. Missing clones are a known gap in these copies; in checked studies unresolved V genes cover under half, and the rest lacks a known reason. The V and J calls and the clone size are those of that table, but D and trimming were determined from the DNA. Across this sample there are tens of thousands of clones, with just over 85% seen only once. The ten largest clones represent 5.5% of the sample.

A note on this clone: The target of this receptor is not known. No base qualities exist here, and no much larger clone lies one base off it.

Each collaborating institution followed its own protocols to collect whole blood in K2EDTA tubes. Collaborator samples were shipped for TCRbeta analysis as frozen whole blood, isolated PBMCs, or DNA extracted from either sample type. The chain was built from TRBV4-2 and TRBJ2-7; TRBD1 aligns with 9 central bases. The source material was peripheral blood. This TCR was sampled from a woman over 75 with active or convalescent COVID-19. For the CDR3, the sequence is CASSQVGQGTHEQYF. The sequenced DNA: TGTGCCAGCAGCCAAGTGGGACAGGGCACGCACGAGCAGTACTTC.